This T cell receptor beta chain was retrieved from a study of identical twins. A single record per CDR3 protein comes from TCRdb applying MiXCR to the 5' RACE reads. Of some 570,000 distinct CDR3 sequences listed, more than 20% are singletons. CDR3 length equals 15 residues. The V gene lost 3 bases and the J gene lost 4 bases, with 15 bases spanning the gap. These data also featured in a second study, about yellow fever vaccine responses in identical twins.

The TCR originated in a woman under 30 in good health. The material sequenced was CD4+ T cells sorted from blood. The chain carries TRBV12-3 or TRBV12-4 and TRBJ1-2; tentatively, D is TRBD1 (5 bases). CDR3 DNA: TGTGCCAGCAGTTTGCAGGGTGGTGGTGGCTATGGCTACACCTTC. Its translation is CASSLQGGGGYGYTF.